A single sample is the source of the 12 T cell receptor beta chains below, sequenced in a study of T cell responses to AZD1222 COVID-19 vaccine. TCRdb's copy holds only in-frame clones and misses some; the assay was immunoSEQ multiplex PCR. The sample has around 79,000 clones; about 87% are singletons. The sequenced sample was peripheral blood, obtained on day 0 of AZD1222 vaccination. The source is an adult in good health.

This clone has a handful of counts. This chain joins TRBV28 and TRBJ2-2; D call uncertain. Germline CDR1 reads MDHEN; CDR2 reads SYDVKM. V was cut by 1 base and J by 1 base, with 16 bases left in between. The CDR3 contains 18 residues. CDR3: CASSLLALIRRNTGELFF. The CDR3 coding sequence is TGTGCCAGCAGTTTATTGGCACTAATTAGGCGGAACACCGGGGAGCTGTTTTTT.

In nucleotides, the CDR3 is TGTGCCAGCAGCCCTTTAACAGGGGTAGGGAACACCGGGGAGCTGTTTTTT. It specifies CASSPLTGVGNTGELFF. The J gene is TRBJ2-2, the V gene TRBV5-4; 7 bases match TRBD1. The CDR3 sequence is 17 residues long. Trimming at V came to 4 bases and at J to 1 base, leaving 10 bases not matched to a gene. The germline V gene encodes CDR1 SGHNT and CDR2 YYREEE (reference sequence).

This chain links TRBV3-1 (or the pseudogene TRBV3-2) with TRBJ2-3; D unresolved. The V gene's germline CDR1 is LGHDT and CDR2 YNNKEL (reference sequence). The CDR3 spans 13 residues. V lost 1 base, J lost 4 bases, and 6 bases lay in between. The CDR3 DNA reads TGTGCCAGCAGCCAAGTTCCCCCAGATACGCAGTATTTT. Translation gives CASSQVPPDTQYF.

The CDR3 region has the DNA TGTGCCTGGAGTGTCCCACAATACGAGCAGTACTTC. It specifies CAWSVPQYEQYF. The V and J genes are TRBV30 and TRBJ2-7, with D hard to call. Germline V gene lookup returns CDR1 GTSNPN and CDR2 SVGIG (reference sequence). The CDR3 runs to 12 residues. V was pared by 0 bases and J by 4 bases, with 7 bases between. Filled out from reference TRBV30 and TRBJ2-7, the complete variable domain reads SQTIHQWPATLVQPVGSPLSLECTVEGTSNPNLYWYRQAAGRGLQLLFYSVGIGQISSEVPQNLSASRPQDRQFILSSKKLLLSDSGFYLCAWSVPQYEQYFGPGTRLTVT.

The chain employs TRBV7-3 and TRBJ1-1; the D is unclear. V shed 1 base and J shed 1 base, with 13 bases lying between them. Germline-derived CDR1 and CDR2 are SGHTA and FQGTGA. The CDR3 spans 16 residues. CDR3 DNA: TGTGCCAGCAGCTTAATGCGGGGAGGTACGAACACTGAAGCTTTCTTT. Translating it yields CASSLMRGGTNTEAFF.

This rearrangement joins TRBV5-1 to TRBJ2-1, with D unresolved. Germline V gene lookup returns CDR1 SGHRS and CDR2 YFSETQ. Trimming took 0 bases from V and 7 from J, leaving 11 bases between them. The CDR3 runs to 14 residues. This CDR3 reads CASSLGQAGNEQFF. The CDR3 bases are TGCGCCAGCAGCTTGGGGCAGGCCGGGAATGAGCAGTTCTTC.

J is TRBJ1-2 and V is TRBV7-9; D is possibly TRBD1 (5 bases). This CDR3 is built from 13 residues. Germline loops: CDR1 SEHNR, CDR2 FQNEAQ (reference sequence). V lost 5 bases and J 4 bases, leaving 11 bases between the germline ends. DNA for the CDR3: TGTGCCAGCAGCCGGGACGTAATCTATGGCTACACCTTC. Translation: CASSRDVIYGYTF.

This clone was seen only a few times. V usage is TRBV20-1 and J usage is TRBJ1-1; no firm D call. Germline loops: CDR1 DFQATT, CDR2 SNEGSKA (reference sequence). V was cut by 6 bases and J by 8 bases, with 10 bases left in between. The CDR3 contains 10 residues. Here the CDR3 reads CSALGVEAFF. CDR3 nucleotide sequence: TGCAGTGCCCTTGGGGTCGAAGCTTTCTTT.

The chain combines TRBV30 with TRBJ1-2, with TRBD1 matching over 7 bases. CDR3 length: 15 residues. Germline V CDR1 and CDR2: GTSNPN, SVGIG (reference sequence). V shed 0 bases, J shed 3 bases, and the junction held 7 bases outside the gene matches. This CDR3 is CAWSVPHRGDYGYTF. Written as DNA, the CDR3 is TGTGCCTGGAGTGTCCCCCACAGGGGAGACTATGGCTACACCTTC.

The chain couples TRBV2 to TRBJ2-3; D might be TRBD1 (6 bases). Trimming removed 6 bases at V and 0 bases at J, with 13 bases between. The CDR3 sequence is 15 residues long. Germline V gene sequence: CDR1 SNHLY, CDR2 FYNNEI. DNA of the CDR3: TGTGCCAGCAGCCTACAGGGCCCTAGCACAGATACGCAGTATTTT. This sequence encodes CASSLQGPSTDTQYF.

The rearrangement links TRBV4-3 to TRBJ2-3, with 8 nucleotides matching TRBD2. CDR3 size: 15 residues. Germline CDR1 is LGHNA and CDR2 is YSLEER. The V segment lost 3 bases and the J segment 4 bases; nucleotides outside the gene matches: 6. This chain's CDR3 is CASSQAGGRADTQYF. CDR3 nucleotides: TGCGCCAGCAGCCAGGCGGGGGGAAGGGCAGATACGCAGTATTTT.

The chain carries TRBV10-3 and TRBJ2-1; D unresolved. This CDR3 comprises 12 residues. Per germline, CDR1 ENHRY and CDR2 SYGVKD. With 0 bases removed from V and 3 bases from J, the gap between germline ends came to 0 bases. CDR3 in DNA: TGTGCCATCAGTGAGTCCTACAATGAGCAGTTCTTC. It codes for CAISESYNEQFF.